This T cell receptor (beta chain) was profiled in a study of T cell responses to AZD1222 COVID-19 vaccine. Study information: Both about-4-week and about-12-week second-dose recipients were combined. Study-level results: Possibly, clonal diversity was underestimated; donors were largely white British and included more females. No repertoire was sampled before or during the peak T cell response, only after it. Increases in Spike-specific TCR breadth and depth were seen after two AZD1222 doses.

Sequenced by immunoSEQ multiplex PCR; TCRdb stores in-frame clones only, minus some. The sample lists some 130,000 clones, over 90% occurring once. Looked up from germline, CDR1 is SGHRS and CDR2 is YFSETQ. Trimming took off 0 bases at V and 5 bases at J, with 11 bases between the two ends. This CDR3 is 15 amino acids long. In regard to this clone: Antigen unknown.

The chain employs TRBV5-1 and TRBJ1-4; D unresolved. This sequence was found in an adult in good health. The material was peripheral blood, obtained on day 0 of AZD1222 vaccination. CDR3 in DNA: TGCGCCAGCAGCTTGGCCTTAGGTGCGAATGAAAAACTGTTTTTT. This codes for CASSLALGANEKLFF.